The 23 T cell receptor beta chains in this list originate from one sample, sequenced in a study of T cells in Graves' hyperthyroidism and ophthalmopathy. RNA transcripts gave rise to amplified TCR beta CDR3 regions. The HTBI primer set drove a first-round RT-PCR of the TCR CDR3. One entry per CDR3 protein, called by TCRdb with MiXCR from the multiplex PCR reads. The sample gives 540,000 or so distinct CDR3 sequences, 15% to 18% of which show up once; about 7% is in the top ten. Sequencing used blood. These receptors were obtained from a woman aged 25 to 39 with Graves' hyperthyroidism.

This clonotype has a count of ten or more. The chain recombines TRBV28 with TRBJ1-1; TRBD1 agrees at 7 bases. Trimming removed 5 bases from V and 1 base from J; junction bases left unmatched: 13. CDR1 and CDR2 (germline): MDHEN, SYDVKM. The CDR3 is made up of 17 amino acids. The CDR3 DNA is TGTGCCAGCAGTCCAAGGTCCCCGACAGGGCCGAACACTGAAGCTTTCTTT. Residues: CASSPRSPTGPNTEAFF.

This clonotype occurred many times. The chain carries TRBV11-1 and TRBJ2-3, with D possibly TRBD1 on 5 matching bases. This CDR3 region has 15 residues. Germline lookup yields CDR1 SGHAT and CDR2 FQDESV (reference sequence). The V end lost 1 base, the J end lost 3 bases, and 11 bases lay between the germline ends. The CDR3, as DNA: TGTGCCAGCAGCTTAGTCTTTGGGGCGACAGATACGCAGTATTTT. It encodes CASSLVFGATDTQYF.

This clonotype was detected ten times or more. V is TRBV11-3 and J is TRBJ1-2; D gene unclear. The CDR3 is 14 amino acids. Germline values: CDR1 SGHNT, CDR2 YENEEA. V shed 1 base and J shed 2 bases, with 8 bases lying between them. CDR3 DNA: TGTGCCAGCAGCTTAGGGTCCGGGAACTATGGCTACACCTTC. It specifies CASSLGSGNYGYTF.

This clonotype came up many times. The chain recombines TRBV30 with TRBJ2-7; 8 bases are shared with TRBD2. The V segment lost 0 bases and the J segment 3 bases; nucleotides outside the gene matches: 4. Germline CDR1 GTSNPN, CDR2 SVGIG (reference sequence). This CDR3 is built from 14 residues. CDR3 amino acids: CAWSVLAASYEQYF. Here the CDR3 DNA reads TGTGCCTGGAGTGTACTAGCGGCAAGCTACGAGCAGTACTTC.

V usage is TRBV4-1 and J usage is TRBJ2-7; D possibly uses TRBD1 or TRBD2 (5 bases each). This CDR3 contains 16 residues. The ends were cut back, 0 bases at V and 0 bases at J, with 12 bases in the middle. The V gene's germline CDR1 is MGHRA and CDR2 YSYEKL. The CDR3 region has the DNA TGCGCCAGCAGCCAAGACGGGACCTACAGCTCCTACGAGCAGTACTTC. As protein: CASSQDGTYSSYEQYF.

V usage is TRBV27 and J usage is TRBJ1-3; 7 nucleotides line up with TRBD1. The CDR3 is 16 residues long. The V segment lost 5 bases and the J segment 2 bases; nucleotides outside the gene matches: 9. The germline CDR1 and CDR2 sequences are MNHEY and SMNVEV (reference sequence). CDR3 DNA: TGTGCCAGCAGTGCAGGGGTAACAGGGGCTGGAAACACCATATATTTT. Amino acid sequence: CASSAGVTGAGNTIYF.

This clonotype came up many times. The chain couples TRBV28 to TRBJ2-1; D is ambiguous. Germline V gene data show CDR1 as MDHEN and CDR2 as SYDVKM. This CDR3 region has 13 residues. Between the trimmed V and J ends, which lost 3 bases and 8 bases, there was a span of 11 bases. The CDR3 DNA reads TGTGCCAGCAGTTTCTCACCGTGGGATGAGCAGTTCTTC. This codes for CASSFSPWDEQFF.

The gene calls are TRBV19 and TRBJ2-2, with 8 bases aligning to TRBD1. Germline V gene sequence: CDR1 LNHDA, CDR2 SQIVND (reference sequence). CDR3 length: 14 residues. V dropped 6 bases and J dropped 5; count of bases not matched to a gene: 5. The DNA for the CDR3 is TGTGCCAGTAGCGCGACAGGGGTAACCGGGGAGCTGTTTTTT. Translating gives CASSATGVTGELFF.

In its sample, this clonotype was seen many times. CDR3 protein: CASRLAGSQTYEQYF. CDR3 coding DNA: TGTGCCAGCAGACTAGCGGGTTCCCAAACCTACGAGCAGTACTTC. The V and J genes are TRBV2 and TRBJ2-7; 9 nucleotides align to TRBD2. The CDR3 is made up of 15 amino acids. V lost 6 bases, J lost 2 bases, and 8 bases stayed unmatched. Germline V gene lookup returns CDR1 SNHLY and CDR2 FYNNEI.

This clonotype was picked up a small number of times. CDR3 sequence (DNA): TGTGCCAGCAGCGTAGGGGGGACAGGGGCCGCGGCTAACTATGGCTACACCTTC. It yields the protein CASSVGGTGAAANYGYTF. This chain connects TRBV9 to TRBJ1-2; 10 nucleotides agree with TRBD1. V shed 0 bases and J 0 bases; nucleotides not matched to a gene: 8. Germline assignment: CDR1 SGDLS and CDR2 YYNGEE. This CDR3 comprises 18 residues.

The sample holds many counts of this clonotype. This chain joins TRBV2 and TRBJ2-3, with D possibly TRBD1 on 6 matching bases. Germline V gene lookup returns CDR1 SNHLY and CDR2 FYNNEI. Trimming removed 2 bases from V and 7 bases from J, with 10 bases in between. The CDR3 spans 13 residues. The CDR3 region has the DNA TGTGCCAGCAGTGAACGGCAGGGGAATACGCAGTATTTT. Protein: CASSERQGNTQYF.

This clonotype was counted many times. V is TRBV6-1 and J is TRBJ2-1; 11 nucleotides match TRBD2. Germline V lookup: CDR1 MNHNS, CDR2 SASEGT. CDR3 length equals 15 residues. Trimming took 5 bases from V and 9 from J; bases not matched to a gene: 9. The CDR3 nucleotides read TGTGCCAGCAGTCACATAGCGGGAGGGCCTAGTGAGCAGTTCTTC. This translates into CASSHIAGGPSEQFF.

This chain uses TRBV27 with TRBJ2-3; the match to TRBD1 covers 9 bases. This CDR3 region has 16 residues. Germline trimming cut 3 bases from V and 5 bases from J; bases unmatched to any gene: 9. Germline CDR1 MNHEY, CDR2 SMNVEV (reference sequence). The CDR3 loop is CASSFNLDRGLDTQYF. In DNA form, the CDR3 reads TGTGCCAGCAGTTTCAACTTGGACAGGGGTCTAGATACGCAGTATTTT.

The CDR3 region has the DNA TGTGCCAGCAGCGGACCCAGGGGCATTAGCTCTGGAAACACCATATATTTT. This translates into CASSGPRGISSGNTIYF. This chain uses TRBV7-9 with TRBJ1-3; the D gene is possibly TRBD1 (6 bases). The V gene lost 5 bases and the J gene lost 0 bases, with 17 bases spanning the gap. The CDR3 is 17 residues long. CDR1 is SEHNR, CDR2 FQNEAQ, per germline (reference sequence).

This clonotype appeared a few times. This chain connects TRBV6-2 or TRBV6-3 to TRBJ2-2; 12 bases map to TRBD2. With 9 bases clipped from V and 2 bases from J, the junction kept 10 bases outside the gene matches. Germline loops: CDR1 MNHEY, CDR2 SVGEGT. The CDR3 is 17 amino acids. The CDR3, as DNA: TGTGCCAGTAGTGACCCGGGACTAGCGGGCAACACCGGGGAGCTGTTTTTT. It codes for CASSDPGLAGNTGELFF.

This clonotype has at least ten counts. The chain combines TRBV5-1 with TRBJ2-7; TRBD2 aligns across 10 bases. The CDR3 totals 15 residues. V lost 0 bases and J lost 7; bases outside the gene matches: 7. Germline V CDR1 and CDR2: SGHRS, YFSETQ. CDR3 loop: CASSLAASGSKEQYF. DNA of the CDR3: TGCGCCAGCAGCTTGGCGGCTAGCGGGAGTAAAGAGCAGTACTTC.

CDR3 nucleotides: TGTGCCACCAGCAGAGGGCTAGGGAGCACTGAAGCTTTCTTT. Residues: CATSRGLGSTEAFF. V usage is TRBV15 and J usage is TRBJ1-1; D ambiguous. Germline CDR1 is LNHNV and CDR2 is YYDKDF (reference sequence). The CDR3 spans 14 residues. V was pared by 1 base and J by 4 bases, with 10 bases between.

This clonotype has at least ten counts. The V gene is TRBV5-1, the J gene TRBJ1-1; D remains unclear. The CDR3 runs 14 residues. Germline V gene lookup returns CDR1 SGHRS and CDR2 YFSETQ. Trimming left V 4 bases short and J 4 bases short, with 14 bases between. CDR3 sequence: CASSAQPTGTEAFF. CDR3 bases: TGCGCCAGCAGCGCTCAGCCCACTGGCACTGAAGCTTTCTTT.

The CDR3: CASGPMGSTDTQYF. The CDR3 DNA follows: TGTGCCAGCGGCCCCATGGGTAGCACAGATACGCAGTATTTT. The J gene is TRBJ2-3, the V gene TRBV2; D is uncertain. Trimming stripped 8 bases from V and 0 bases from J, with 12 bases between. Per germline, CDR1 SNHLY and CDR2 FYNNEI. The CDR3 consists of 14 residues.

J is TRBJ1-1 and V is TRBV9; TRBD1 is a possible D gene (5 bases). The CDR3 has 15 residues. V gave up 0 bases and J gave up 1 base, with 10 bases separating them. Germline V lookup: CDR1 SGDLS, CDR2 YYNGEE. The CDR3 coding sequence is TGTGCCAGCAGCGTAGAAGGGGTTCCGAACACTGAAGCTTTCTTT. The encoded protein is CASSVEGVPNTEAFF.

This clonotype was seen at least ten times. This chain uses TRBV7-9 with TRBJ2-7; possible D gene TRBD2, 5 bases. CDR1 and CDR2 (germline): SEHNR, FQNEAQ (reference sequence). Trimming shortened V by 1 base and J by 0 bases, and 7 bases separated the two germline ends. There are 14 residues in the CDR3. The CDR3 DNA follows: TGTGCCAGCAGCTTAGTAGAGGGCTCCTACGAGCAGTACTTC. It specifies CASSLVEGSYEQYF.

This clonotype was seen a few times. The rearrangement links TRBV7-3 to TRBJ2-6; D possibly corresponds to TRBD1 (6 bases). Germline lookup yields CDR1 SGHTA and CDR2 FQGTGA. The V gene lost 5 bases and the J gene lost 9 bases, with 23 bases spanning the gap. This CDR3 is 17 amino acids long. For the CDR3, the DNA is TGTGCCAGCAGCCCGATAGGGACATGGGTGGATGGCAACGTCCTGACTTTC. Its protein is CASSPIGTWVDGNVLTF.

In its sample, this clonotype was seen many times. V and J are TRBV5-6 and TRBJ2-1; 9 nucleotides align to TRBD1. The V segment lost 5 bases and the J segment 8 bases; nucleotides outside the gene matches: 8. The CDR3 runs to 14 residues. Looked up from germline, CDR1 is SGHDT and CDR2 is YYEEEE. The CDR3 here is CASSLTGGVDEQFF. In nucleotides, the CDR3 is TGTGCCAGCAGTTTGACAGGGGGGGTGGATGAGCAGTTCTTC.